This is a list of T cell receptor beta chains from one sample in a study of cytomegalovirus exposure and HLA in healthy donors. This table comes from immunoSEQ multiplex PCR, and its TCRdb copy is limited to in-frame clones, with some not included. Found here are 200,000 to 300,000 clones, 90% of them singletons; the top ten hold roughly 3%. Source material: PBMCs. The receptors here all came from a woman aged 25 to 45 in good health and CMV-seronegative. Both conserved end residues are part of each CDR3. A D gene is named only where the DNA matches it firmly.

CDR3: CASKFQGAAGTGELFF
V: TRBV25-1
D: TRBD1
J: TRBJ2-2

CDR3: CASGLVRWEQETQYF
V: TRBV12-5
D: .
J: TRBJ2-5

CDR3: CASSGSGRRGELFF
V: TRBV9
D: TRBD2
J: TRBJ2-2

CDR3: CASSVGGRAHFDEQFF
V: TRBV9
D: TRBD2
J: TRBJ2-1

CDR3: CASSLRGSYTGELFF
V: TRBV13
D: TRBD2
J: TRBJ2-2

CDR3: CASSLVAGVGNEQFF
V: TRBV5-1
D: TRBD2
J: TRBJ2-1

CDR3: CASSLGGTANGYTF
V: TRBV5-1
D: TRBD1
J: TRBJ1-2

CDR3: CASSYRGGGSEKLFF
V: TRBV6-5
D: .
J: TRBJ1-4

CDR3: CASSIDLYYEQYF
V: TRBV19
D: .
J: TRBJ2-7

CDR3: CASSWWTGTSGRTITDTQYF
V: TRBV5-8
D: TRBD2
J: TRBJ2-3

CDR3: CASSYMGGPGEQFF
V: TRBV7-3
D: .
J: TRBJ2-1

CDR3: CASSLDFANEQFF
V: TRBV18
D: .
J: TRBJ2-1